These 14 T cell receptor beta chains were all obtained from the same sample, sequenced in a study of long-term antiretroviral therapy in people with HIV. The authors ran the immunoSEQ assay, v3.0, at survey level. The repertoire was sequenced with immunoSEQ multiplex PCR; TCRdb's copy has only in-frame clones and lacks some. Here the sample spans fewer than 45,000 clones, more than 75% being singletons. Sequenced material: unsorted PBMCs, taken 2.7 to 2.9 years before starting antiretroviral therapy. These receptor sequences come from a woman in her thirties with HIV.

The chain has TRBV7-8 and TRBJ2-5; D gene uncertain. Trimming took off 3 bases at V and 5 bases at J, with 16 bases between the two ends. Germline V gives CDR1 SGHVS, CDR2 FQNEAQ. The CDR3 contains 15 residues. The CDR3 region has the DNA TGTGCCAGCAGCTTGCTCTCCGGGCCCGGGGAGACCCAGTACTTC. Encoded protein: CASSLLSGPGETQYF.

V and J are TRBV29-1 and TRBJ1-1; no firm D call. V was shortened by 0 bases and J by 7 bases, with 9 bases between the two germline ends. Looked up from germline, CDR1 is SQVTM and CDR2 is ANQGSEA. The CDR3 is 12 amino acids. CDR3 residues: CSVEDGGDEAFF. Written as DNA, the CDR3 is TGCAGCGTTGAAGACGGCGGGGATGAAGCTTTCTTT.

The chain carries TRBV5-5 and TRBJ2-7; D uncertain. The V end was cut by 0 bases, the J end by 3 bases, with 7 bases between. Germline V gene lookup returns CDR1 SGHKS and CDR2 YYEKEE (reference sequence). The CDR3 covers 13 residues. The CDR3 loop is CASSLGLGYEQYF. CDR3 nucleotides: TGTGCCAGCAGCTTGGGTCTCGGCTACGAGCAGTACTTC. The whole variable domain, filled in from reference TRBV5-5 and TRBJ2-7, reads DAGVTQSPTHLIKTRGQQVTLRCSPISGHKSVSWYQQVLGQGPQFIFQYYEKEERGRGNFPDRFSARQFPNYSSELNVNALLLGDSALYLCASSLGLGYEQYFGPGTRLTVT.

The genes are TRBV9 and TRBJ1-1; 8 nucleotides align to TRBD1. CDR3 length: 15 residues. Germline V CDR1 and CDR2: SGDLS, YYNGEE. V lost 7 bases to trimming and J lost 5 bases; unmatched junction nucleotides: 13. CDR3 region: CASGRITGGGTEAFF. CDR3 nucleotide sequence: TGTGCCAGCGGACGGATCACAGGGGGGGGGACTGAAGCTTTCTTT.

The J gene is TRBJ1-4, the V gene TRBV6-5; tentatively, D is TRBD1 (5 bases). This CDR3 has 12 residues. Germline V gene sequence: CDR1 MNHEY, CDR2 SVGAGI. Trimming removed 5 bases at V and 8 bases at J, with 9 bases between. The CDR3 loop reads CASSLGGEKLFF. CDR3 sequence (DNA): TGTGCCAGCAGTCTGGGGGGGGAAAAACTGTTTTTT.

This clone came up a few times. V and J are TRBV9 and TRBJ1-3; 9 nucleotides align to TRBD1. Trimming cost V 2 bases and J 2 bases; bases outside gene matches: 5. Germline V CDR1 and CDR2: SGDLS, YYNGEE. The CDR3 extends over 16 amino acids. The CDR3 DNA follows: TGTGCCAGCAGCGTTGCGGGACAGGGCACTGGAAACACCATATATTTT. Amino acid sequence: CASSVAGQGTGNTIYF.

The CDR3 sequence: CASTSTGVVETQYF. As DNA, the CDR3 is TGTGCCAGCACTTCGACAGGGGTGGTGGAGACCCAGTACTTC. The chain recombines TRBV11-1 with TRBJ2-5; 8 bases are shared with TRBD1. The trim removed 7 bases at V and 5 bases at J, leaving 9 bases unmatched. This CDR3 comprises 14 residues. Per germline, CDR1 SGHAT and CDR2 FQDESV (reference sequence).

The chain combines TRBV9 with TRBJ2-2; maybe TRBD2 (5 bases). Trimming cost V 1 base and J 6 bases, with 16 bases left between them. The CDR3 contains 16 residues. CDR1 and CDR2 from the germline V gene are SGDLS and YYNGEE. For the CDR3, the DNA is TGTGCCAGCAGCGTATACGACGGGATCGCATCCGGGGAGCTGTTTTTT. Its protein product is CASSVYDGIASGELFF.

This rearrangement joins TRBV18 to TRBJ1-2, with 7 bases lining up with TRBD1. The germline CDR1 and CDR2 sequences are KGHSH and LQKENI. The CDR3 length is 16 residues. V was clipped by 4 bases and J by 2 bases; unmatched bases: 10. The CDR3 loop reads CASSRYREGGNYGYTF. As DNA, the CDR3 is TGTGCCAGCTCACGTTACCGGGAAGGGGGCAACTATGGCTACACCTTC.

A few counts support this clone. This sequence joins TRBV5-1 and TRBJ2-7; D not certain. The germline V gene has CDR1 SGHRS and CDR2 YFSETQ. With 0 bases removed from V and 5 bases from J, the gap between germline ends came to 12 bases. The CDR3 length is 14 residues. The CDR3 here is CASSLATVRNEQYF. In nucleotides, the CDR3 is TGCGCCAGCAGCTTGGCCACAGTTAGAAACGAGCAGTACTTC.

This chain links TRBV4-1 with TRBJ2-1; TRBD2 matches at 12 bases. The V and J ends lost 0 bases and 4 bases, in that order; junction bases with no gene match: 4. Germline loops: CDR1 MGHRA, CDR2 YSYEKL. The CDR3 runs to 17 residues. The CDR3 is CASSQDASGGEYNEQFF. CDR3 DNA sequence: TGCGCCAGCAGCCAAGATGCTAGCGGGGGGGAATACAATGAGCAGTTCTTC.

The chain recombines TRBV6-5 with TRBJ1-6; unclear D gene. The V end lost 2 bases, the J end lost 7 bases, and 12 bases lay between the germline ends. The CDR3 loop spans 15 amino acids. CDR1 and CDR2 from the germline V gene are MNHEY and SVGAGI. The CDR3 DNA reads as TGTGCCAGCAGTTACGGGCAGACCAAAAATTCACCCCTCCACTTT. It codes for CASSYGQTKNSPLHF.

The table lists this clone with a count of one. This chain links TRBV4-2 with TRBJ2-5; D may be TRBD2 (7 bases). Trimming removed 8 bases at V and 1 base at J, with 23 bases between. The CDR3 has 17 residues. The germline gives CDR1 LGHNA, CDR2 YNFKEQ. DNA of the CDR3: TGTGCCAGCTCCCGAAAGGGGGGGGACGGGGGCCAAGAGACCCAGTACTTC. It yields the protein CASSRKGGDGGQETQYF.

In this sample, this clone is medium-sized. This rearrangement joins TRBV6-1 to TRBJ1-2; unclear D gene. V was trimmed by 1 base and J by 3 bases, leaving 12 bases between them. The germline V gene has CDR1 MNHNS and CDR2 SASEGT. This CDR3 region has 15 residues. The CDR3 protein is CASSEVWEDDYGYTF. In DNA, the CDR3 is TGTGCCAGCAGTGAAGTCTGGGAGGACGACTATGGCTACACCTTC.